These 14 T cell receptor beta chains originate from one sample sequenced in a study of CD8+ T cells in alopecia areata. Extracted RNA was reverse transcribed, and the resulting cDNA served as sequencing template. Repertoires were generated with immunoSEQ multiplex PCR, while TCRdb's copy carries only in-frame clones and drops some. The table records approximately 66,000 clones, 55% to 65% of them present only once. Sequenced material: CD8+ T cells sorted from blood, taken at week 0. These receptors were obtained from a human donor with alopecia areata.

This chain joins TRBV27 and TRBJ2-7; 10 nucleotides line up with TRBD1. The V and J ends lost 4 bases and 7 bases, in that order; junction bases with no gene match: 7. The CDR3 loop spans 14 amino acids. The V gene's germline CDR1 is MNHEY and CDR2 SMNVEV (reference sequence). The DNA of the CDR3 is TGTGCCAGCAGTTCGACAGGGGGCGCGGGGGAGCAGTACTTC. Its translation is CASSSTGGAGEQYF.

This sequence joins TRBV7-2 and TRBJ2-1; 9 nucleotides agree with TRBD2. The CDR3 has 16 residues. Germline CDR1 reads SGHTA; CDR2 reads FQGNSA. After removal of 5 bases from V and 4 bases from J, the junction contained 9 bases not matched to a gene. The CDR3 sequence is CASSIVAGDEYNEQFF. Written as DNA, the CDR3 is TGTGCCAGCAGCATAGTAGCGGGAGACGAATACAATGAGCAGTTCTTC.

DNA of the CDR3: TGTGCCAGCAGTTACTCGATTGGGGGGCCCGACTATGGCTACACCTTC. Amino acids: CASSYSIGGPDYGYTF. The rearrangement links TRBV6-5 to TRBJ1-2; weak D call: TRBD1 (6 bases). The CDR3 length is 16 residues. The V end was cut by 0 bases, the J end by 3 bases, with 14 bases between. In germline, CDR1 is MNHEY, CDR2 SVGAGI.

This chain connects TRBV15 to TRBJ1-3, with D perhaps matching TRBD1 (5 bases). The V and J ends lost 0 bases and 0 bases respectively, with 6 bases between them. The CDR3 totals 15 residues. Germline V gives CDR1 LNHNV, CDR2 YYDKDF (reference sequence). CDR3 nucleotides: TGTGCCACCAGCAGAGATCAGGGCTCTGGAAACACCATATATTTT. As protein: CATSRDQGSGNTIYF.

The chain couples TRBV25-1 to TRBJ1-2, with D perhaps matching TRBD1 (5 bases). Between the trimmed V and J ends, which lost 9 bases and 5 bases, there was a span of 22 bases. The CDR3 totals 15 residues. Looked up from germline, CDR1 is MGHDK and CDR2 is SYGVNS. CDR3 bases: TGTGCCAGTGGACGTCCGCCAGGGTGGGATTATGGCTACACCTTC. Translated, it gives CASGRPPGWDYGYTF.

The V and J genes are TRBV19 and TRBJ1-5, with TRBD1 matching over 7 bases. In germline, CDR1 is LNHDA, CDR2 SQIVND (reference sequence). The CDR3 has 15 residues. V was clipped by 1 base and J by 3 bases; unmatched bases: 3. The CDR3 nucleotides are TGTGCCAGTAGTATAGGGACAGGCTACAATCAGCCCCAGCATTTT. Translating it yields CASSIGTGYNQPQHF.

The chain joins TRBV4-1 to TRBJ1-1; tentative D call: TRBD1 (5 bases). Trimming took 1 base from V and 4 from J, leaving 10 bases between them. CDR3 length: 14 amino acids. CDR1 and CDR2 from the germline V gene are MGHRA and YSYEKL. The DNA for the CDR3 is TGCGCCAGCAGCCAAGGGACGGGGGTCACTGAAGCTTTCTTT. It specifies CASSQGTGVTEAFF.

The chain couples TRBV27 to TRBJ2-3; D remains unclear. With 0 bases removed from V and 4 bases from J, the gap between germline ends came to 5 bases. The CDR3 covers 13 residues. Germline V gene data show CDR1 as MNHEY and CDR2 as SMNVEV (reference sequence). In nucleotides, the CDR3 is TGTGCCAGCAGTTTATCCCACTCAGATACGCAGTATTTT. Translating it yields CASSLSHSDTQYF.

Comments on this clone: A much larger clonotype is one base distant, so this may be a read error. This sequence joins TRBV7-8 and TRBJ2-1, with 9 bases identical to TRBD1. The CDR3 is 12 residues long. Germline assignment: CDR1 SGHVS and CDR2 FQNEAQ. Losses at the gene ends were 4 bases for V and 10 bases for J; bases not matched to a gene: 2. Here the CDR3 reads CASSWTGDEQFF. The CDR3, as DNA: TGTGCCAGCAGCTGGACAGGGGACGAGCAGTTCTTC.

The chain employs TRBV7-9 and TRBJ2-1; weak D call: TRBD2 (6 bases). The CDR3 is made up of 16 amino acids. CDR1 and CDR2 (germline): SEHNR, FQNEAQ (reference sequence). V was clipped by 4 bases and J by 0 bases, with 13 bases between them. As DNA, the CDR3 is TGTGCCAGCAGCTCTACTGCGGGAAGCTCCTACAATGAGCAGTTCTTC. This codes for CASSSTAGSSYNEQFF.

The sample holds a few counts of this clone. The CDR3 DNA reads as TGTGCCAGCAGCTTGGCCGGGGGAGTTGCCGCTTTCTTT. Translated, it gives CASSLAGGVAAFF. V and J are TRBV5-5 and TRBJ1-1, with a possible D match to TRBD1 (5 bases). The CDR3 is 13 amino acids. The germline V and J ends were trimmed by 0 bases and 11 bases, with 14 bases remaining between them. CDR1 and CDR2 from the germline V gene are SGHKS and YYEKEE (reference sequence).

The rearrangement links TRBV5-1 to TRBJ1-6; D is unresolved. The length of the CDR3 is 14 residues. Trimming removed 4 bases from V and 6 bases from J, with 11 bases in between. Germline CDR1 reads SGHRS; CDR2 reads YFSETQ. The CDR3 region is CASSLGRINSPLHF. CDR3 coding DNA: TGCGCCAGCAGCCTCGGACGAATTAATTCACCCCTCCACTTT.

The V gene is TRBV29-1, the J gene TRBJ2-2; 7 positions agree with TRBD1. The J segment lost 2 bases and the V segment lost 2 bases, leaving 5 bases of the junction unmatched. CDR1 is SQVTM, CDR2 ANQGSEA, per germline. CDR3 size: 15 residues. The CDR3 loop is CSVETQGFNTGELFF. CDR3 nucleotide sequence: TGCAGCGTTGAAACACAGGGGTTCAACACCGGGGAGCTGTTTTTT.

DNA for the CDR3: TGTGCCAGCAGTGACAAGAACACCGGGGAGCTGTTTTTT. It is translated as CASSDKNTGELFF. The chain recombines TRBV27 with TRBJ2-2; D remains unclear. With 5 bases removed from V and 1 base from J, the gap between germline ends came to 5 bases. Germline V gene data show CDR1 as MNHEY and CDR2 as SMNVEV (reference sequence). This CDR3 region has 13 residues.